The sequence of this T cell receptor beta chain was determined in a study of Ad26.COV2.S vaccination and SARS-CoV-2 variants. Study-level background: The COV1001 Ad26.COV2.S trial arm included the donor. Intramuscular Ad26.COV2.S doses were given once or twice, 56 days apart. Study-wide points: An underestimation of total T cell responses may have resulted from the TCR breadth and depth analyses. Across vaccine and placebo recipients, the breadth of non-spike TCRs was similar.

Treatment meaning: roughly 19 received Ad26.COV2.S at low or high dose, single or two shots; about five received placebo; per-sample allocation not given. Sample collection was performed on day 63 after the first vaccine or placebo injection. The CDR3 runs 14 residues. CDR1 is SNHLY and CDR2 is FYNNEI in the germline V gene. After removal of 7 bases from V and 1 base from J, the junction contained 4 bases not matched to a gene. Here immunoSEQ multiplex PCR was the method, and the copy in TCRdb shows in-frame clones only, minus some. This table holds some 480,000 clones, 87% found once. This clone has just one count. Antigen specificity is unknown.

This receptor was taken from a person between 18 and 65 years old who received the Ad26.COV2.S COVID-19 vaccine or a placebo. V and J are TRBV2 and TRBJ2-1; 7 bases fit TRBD2. The source material was peripheral blood, sampled in a trial of Ad26.COV2.S vaccine versus placebo. In DNA form, the CDR3 reads TGTGCCAGCAAAGTACTAGCGTCCTACAATGAGCAGTTCTTC. Its protein is CASKVLASYNEQFF.